Presented here are 25 T cell receptor beta chains from one specimen sequenced in a study of shared clonotypes between healthy human individuals. Sequenced by immunoSEQ multiplex PCR; TCRdb stores in-frame clones only, minus some. The repertoire includes more than 550,000 clones, roughly 87% of them detected once, and 34% sits in the top ten. The sample comprised memory CD8+ T cells from PBMCs. Subset here: CD45RO+ cells pooled with CCR7-negative TemRA cells. The receptors come from a man between 18 and 29 years old in good health. Some clones in this sample may be carry-over from other donors' samples.

This clone was picked up one time. J is TRBJ1-4 and V is TRBV9; D gene uncertain. Germline loops: CDR1 SGDLS, CDR2 YYNGEE. The CDR3 loop spans 15 amino acids. V lost 0 bases and J lost 8, with 14 bases in between. This CDR3 is CASSVDGESGEKLFF. CDR3 DNA sequence: TGTGCCAGCAGCGTAGACGGGGAGTCCGGAGAAAAACTGTTTTTT.

This rearrangement joins TRBV6-5 to TRBJ2-1, with D possibly TRBD1 on 6 matching bases. This CDR3 has 15 amino acids. Trimming took off 5 bases at V and 2 bases at J, with 13 bases between the two ends. CDR1 and CDR2 from the germline V gene are MNHEY and SVGAGI. The CDR3 DNA sequence: TGTGCCAGCAGTCAAGGACAGCGAGCCTACAATGAGCAGTTCTTC. Protein product: CASSQGQRAYNEQFF.

This clone was counted a single time. One end of the junction fails to match germline, which may point to a read error. Other DNA variants within this sample encode the same CDR3. The gene calls are TRBV11-1 and TRBJ2-7, with 7 bases matching TRBD1. Looked up from germline, CDR1 is SGHAT and CDR2 is FQDESV (reference sequence). CDR3 length: 14 amino acids. CDR3 DNA sequence: TGTGCCAGCAGCCCACAGGGGATTGCCTACGAGCAGTACTTT. It translates to CASSPQGIAYEQYF.

The sample holds one count of this clone. The chain recombines TRBV19 with TRBJ2-7, with 7 positions matching TRBD2. The trim removed 6 bases at V and 6 bases at J, leaving 11 bases unmatched. The CDR3 has 14 amino acids. CDR1 LNHDA and CDR2 SQIVND come from the germline V gene (reference sequence). CDR3 nucleotide sequence: TGTGCCAGTAGCCCTGGGGGGGAATGGGGCGAGCAGTACTTC. Protein product: CASSPGGEWGEQYF.

The rearrangement links TRBV9 to TRBJ2-7; 8 nucleotides align to TRBD2. CDR1 SGDLS and CDR2 YYNGEE come from the germline V gene. The CDR3 runs 17 residues. V trimming: 4 bases; J trimming: 3 bases; junction bases outside the gene matches: 15. CDR3 region: CASSPPPGAGAHYEQYF. CDR3 in DNA: TGTGCCAGCAGCCCCCCCCCGGGAGCGGGAGCTCACTACGAGCAGTACTTC.

The V gene is TRBV29-1, the J gene TRBJ1-2; a possible D gene is TRBD1 (5 bases). The CDR3 contains 16 residues. V lost 2 bases and J lost 2, with 18 bases in between. Germline-derived CDR1 and CDR2 are SQVTM and ANQGSEA. CDR3 protein: CSVESPSTVSNYGYTF. CDR3 in DNA: TGCAGCGTTGAATCCCCTTCGACAGTTTCCAACTATGGCTACACCTTC. The variable domain in full, completed from reference TRBV29-1 and TRBJ1-2, reads SAVISQKPSRDICQRGTSLTIQCQVDSQVTMMFWYRQQPGQSLTLIATANQGSEATYESGFVIDKFPISRPNLTFSTLTVSNMSPEDSSIYLCSVESPSTVSNYGYTFGSGTRLTVV.

The V gene is TRBV7-9, the J gene TRBJ2-2; D is uncertain. V lost 5 bases and J lost 7, with 11 bases in between. Germline V gene sequence: CDR1 SEHNR, CDR2 FQNEAQ (reference sequence). The CDR3 covers 13 residues. CDR3 amino acids: CASSPIYVGELFF. CDR3 coding DNA: TGTGCCAGCAGCCCAATTTATGTCGGGGAGCTGTTTTTT.

In DNA, the CDR3 is TGTGCCAGCAGCTTGGAGCCGACAGGGGGCACCTACGAGCAGTACTTC. Translating gives CASSLEPTGGTYEQYF. The chain couples TRBV5-8 to TRBJ2-7; 10 positions agree with TRBD1. The V gene end was trimmed by 0 bases and the J gene end by 2 bases; junction bases not matched to a gene: 5. This CDR3 is built from 16 residues. Germline V gene sequence: CDR1 SGHTS, CDR2 YDEGEE.

V is TRBV5-1 and J is TRBJ1-1; D is ambiguous. Germline V gene data show CDR1 as SGHRS and CDR2 as YFSETQ. Trimming took off 0 bases at V and 3 bases at J, with 12 bases between the two ends. This CDR3 contains 15 residues. The CDR3 DNA sequence: TGCGCCAGCAGCTTGGTGTGGGGTCGGGACACTGAAGCTTTCTTT. This encodes CASSLVWGRDTEAFF.

The chain links TRBV6-6 to TRBJ2-3; 7 nucleotides match TRBD2. V was pared by 9 bases and J by 2 bases, with 11 bases of the junction left unmatched. Germline V gene data show CDR1 as MNHNY and CDR2 as SVGAGI (reference sequence). This CDR3 region has 15 residues. The CDR3 spells CASNPTGGPTDTQYF. In DNA form, the CDR3 reads TGTGCCAGTAATCCTACGGGGGGTCCCACAGATACGCAGTATTTT.

This chain connects TRBV30 to TRBJ2-1; D call uncertain. Trimming took 3 bases from V and 9 from J, leaving 12 bases between them. The germline V gene encodes CDR1 GTSNPN and CDR2 SVGIG (reference sequence). The CDR3 has 12 amino acids. CDR3 protein: CAWRRAAGEQFF. In DNA, the CDR3 is TGTGCCTGGAGGCGTGCAGCAGGTGAGCAGTTCTTC. Drawing the rest from reference TRBV30 and TRBJ2-1, the complete variable domain is SQTIHQWPATLVQPVGSPLSLECTVEGTSNPNLYWYRQAAGRGLQLLFYSVGIGQISSEVPQNLSASRPQDRQFILSSKKLLLSDSGFYLCAWRRAAGEQFFGPGTRLTVL.

The V call is TRBV19, the J call TRBJ2-1; 9 nucleotides line up with TRBD2. J lost 0 bases, V lost 4 bases, and 7 bases had no gene match. The CDR3 spans 17 residues. CDR1 and CDR2 (germline): LNHDA, SQIVND (reference sequence). The CDR3 is CASSKWASGDSYNEQFF. Here the CDR3 DNA reads TGTGCCAGTAGTAAGTGGGCTAGCGGGGACTCCTACAATGAGCAGTTCTTC.

V and J are TRBV28 and TRBJ2-2; perhaps TRBD2 as D (5 bases). V was pared by 3 bases and J by 3 bases, with 23 bases between. CDR3 length equals 19 residues. Germline lookup yields CDR1 MDHEN and CDR2 SYDVKM. The CDR3: CASSFLVPERLSHTGELFF. The DNA of the CDR3 is TGTGCCAGCAGTTTTCTCGTCCCTGAGCGGTTATCCCACACCGGGGAGCTGTTTTTT.

The rearrangement joins TRBV4-1 to TRBJ2-3, with 10 nucleotides matching TRBD2. The CDR3 length is 17 residues. Trimming took 3 bases from V and 3 from J; bases not matched to a gene: 9. CDR1 is MGHRA, CDR2 YSYEKL, per germline. For the CDR3, the DNA is TGCGCCAGCAGCCACCTAGGGACTAGCGATAAGACAGATACGCAGTATTTT. Translation: CASSHLGTSDKTDTQYF.

V usage is TRBV27 and J usage is TRBJ2-4; D ambiguous. This CDR3 is 14 amino acids long. V lost 5 bases, J lost 8 bases, and 16 bases lay in between. Germline values: CDR1 MNHEY, CDR2 SMNVEV (reference sequence). The CDR3 DNA follows: TGTGCCAGCAGTCTCTGGTCTAGTAGAGACATTCAGTACTTC. Protein: CASSLWSSRDIQYF.

The rearrangement uses TRBV6-6 and TRBJ1-3; unclear D gene. Germline values: CDR1 MNHNY, CDR2 SVGAGI (reference sequence). The CDR3 is 12 amino acids. The V end was cut by 7 bases, the J end by 4 bases, with 8 bases between. As DNA, the CDR3 is TGTGCCAGCACCCAAGAGGGAAACACCATATATTTT. Its translation: CASTQEGNTIYF.

This chain uses TRBV4-1 with TRBJ2-2; the D is unclear. The V gene lost 2 bases and the J gene lost 2 bases, with 3 bases spanning the gap. The CDR3 is 13 amino acids. Looked up from germline, CDR1 is MGHRA and CDR2 is YSYEKL. CDR3 sequence: CASSQINTGELFF. For the CDR3, the DNA is TGCGCCAGCAGCCAAATTAACACCGGGGAGCTGTTTTTT.

In this sample, this clone turned up once. The V call is TRBV9, the J call TRBJ2-5, with 9 bases that match TRBD1. Germline V CDR1 and CDR2: SGDLS, YYNGEE. V was pared by 3 bases and J by 5 bases, with 8 bases of the junction left unmatched. The CDR3 is made up of 15 amino acids. CDR3 residues: CASSAQGAPQETQYF. The CDR3 DNA reads TGTGCCAGCAGCGCACAGGGGGCACCCCAGGAGACCCAGTACTTC.

The CDR3 protein is CASSEGPGETQYF. As DNA, the CDR3 is TGTGCCAGCAGTGAAGGGCCGGGGGAGACCCAGTACTTC. The chain joins TRBV2 to TRBJ2-5, with a weak D call TRBD2 (5 bases). The CDR3 is made up of 13 amino acids. Per the germline V gene, CDR1 is SNHLY and CDR2 is FYNNEI. V lost 1 base and J lost 5, with 8 bases in between.

This clone was detected only a few times. J is TRBJ1-3 and V is TRBV7-2; a weak D match, TRBD1 (5 bases). This CDR3 contains 16 residues. Germline CDR1 SGHTA, CDR2 FQGNSA. With 0 bases removed from V and 0 bases from J, the gap between germline ends came to 9 bases. The CDR3 here is CASSLATDFSGNTIYF. CDR3 DNA: TGTGCCAGCAGCTTAGCGACAGACTTCTCTGGAAACACCATATATTTT.

The V and J genes are TRBV5-5 and TRBJ2-7, with D perhaps matching TRBD1 or TRBD2 (5 bases each). CDR3 length equals 12 residues. Germline assignment: CDR1 SGHKS and CDR2 YYEKEE (reference sequence). The ends were cut back, 0 bases at V and 6 bases at J, with 7 bases in the middle. The CDR3 region has the DNA TGTGCCAGCAGCTTGGGGGGGATCGAGCAGTACTTC. It is translated as CASSLGGIEQYF.

V gene TRBV27 combines with J gene TRBJ2-7; 8 bases agree with TRBD1. Germline V gene sequence: CDR1 MNHEY, CDR2 SMNVEV (reference sequence). The length of the CDR3 is 14 residues. With V trimmed by 4 bases and J by 2 bases, 4 bases remained unmatched. In nucleotides, the CDR3 is TGTGCCAGCAGTTACCGGGACAGGACCTACGAGCAGTACTTC. It yields the protein CASSYRDRTYEQYF.

V usage is TRBV27 and J usage is TRBJ1-5; D is possibly TRBD1 (5 bases). The germline CDR1 and CDR2 sequences are MNHEY and SMNVEV (reference sequence). The germline V and J ends were trimmed by 3 bases and 6 bases, with 9 bases remaining between them. The CDR3 length is 13 residues. The CDR3 is CASSFSGSQPQHF. In DNA form, the CDR3 reads TGTGCCAGCAGTTTTTCAGGGAGTCAGCCCCAGCATTTT.

This clone has only one observation. The V and J genes are TRBV19 and TRBJ2-7; D unresolved. The CDR3 has 14 amino acids. Deletions cut 6 bases from V and 0 bases from J, with 12 bases between. Germline-derived CDR1 and CDR2 are LNHDA and SQIVND (reference sequence). CDR3 sequence (DNA): TGTGCCAGTAGCTCCCCCCGGAGCTCCTACGAGCAGTACTTC. This sequence encodes CASSSPRSSYEQYF.

The DNA of the CDR3 is TGTGCCAGCAGTTTCGACAGGGTTTACGAGCAGTACTTC. The encoded protein is CASSFDRVYEQYF. The chain is built from TRBV6-5 and TRBJ2-7; 7 bases agree with TRBD1. CDR3 length: 13 amino acids. V shed 4 bases, J shed 4 bases, and the junction held 4 bases outside the gene matches. Looked up from germline, CDR1 is MNHEY and CDR2 is SVGAGI.